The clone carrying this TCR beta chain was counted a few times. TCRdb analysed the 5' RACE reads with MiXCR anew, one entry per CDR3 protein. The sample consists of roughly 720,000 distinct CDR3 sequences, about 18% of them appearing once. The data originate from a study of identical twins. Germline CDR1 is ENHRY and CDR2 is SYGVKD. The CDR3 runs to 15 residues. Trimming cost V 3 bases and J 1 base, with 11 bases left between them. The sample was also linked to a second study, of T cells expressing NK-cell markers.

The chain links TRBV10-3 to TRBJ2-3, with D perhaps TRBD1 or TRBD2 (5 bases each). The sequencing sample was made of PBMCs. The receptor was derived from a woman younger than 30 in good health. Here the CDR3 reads CAISERGVGTDTQYF. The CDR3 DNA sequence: TGTGCCATCAGTGAAAGGGGAGTAGGCACAGATACGCAGTATTTT.